These 25 T cell receptor beta chains were all obtained from the same sample, sequenced in a study of CD8+CD57+ T cells in acquired aplastic anemia listed by TCRdb under 2018. The sequencing machine was an Illumina HiSeq 2000. Profiling of TCR beta VDJ combinations and CDR3 sequences used genomic DNA as the template. TCRdb trimmed the raw reads at Q25, called clones with MiXCR and kept productive beta chains. Under each unique CDR3 protein, matching rows form one entry showing the most common genes and DNA. This sample has around 500,000 distinct CDR3 sequences in its table, and roughly 34% of those were observed once. Roughly 0.89% of the sample comes from the top ten. Patients chosen for sequencing had shown expansion of CD8+CD57+ cells by flow cytometry. The sequenced material came from sorted CD4+, CD8+, or CD8+CD57+ T cells (not recorded which) from PBMCs. These receptors were obtained from a human donor with aplastic anemia.

The gene calls are TRBV9 and TRBJ1-3; no clear D gene. Germline loops: CDR1 SGDLS, CDR2 YYNGEE. This CDR3 contains 15 residues. V gave up 0 bases and J gave up 3 bases, with 10 bases separating them. In nucleotides, the CDR3 is TGTGCCAGCAGCGTAGGGGTAACGGTTGGAAACACCATATATTTT. Protein: CASSVGVTVGNTIYF.

CDR3 DNA sequence: TGTGCCAGCTCATCGGGACCTAGCGGGAGGGCCACGGATACGCAGTATTTT. Its protein product is CASSSGPSGRATDTQYF. The V call is TRBV7-3, the J call TRBJ2-3; 12 nucleotides agree with TRBD2. The J segment lost 6 bases and the V segment lost 8 bases, leaving 15 bases of the junction unmatched. CDR3 length: 17 residues. Per the germline V gene, CDR1 is SGHTA and CDR2 is FQGTGA.

This clonotype was seen at least ten times. The chain joins TRBV24-1 to TRBJ1-1; 7 bases fit TRBD1. The J segment lost 8 bases and the V segment lost 4 bases, leaving 3 bases of the junction unmatched. Germline V gives CDR1 KGHDR, CDR2 SFDVKD. There are 12 residues in the CDR3. CDR3 sequence (DNA): TGTGCCACCAGTGACACGACAGGGGAAGCTTTCTTT. This sequence encodes CATSDTTGEAFF.

Only one count was recorded for this clonotype. Being one base from a much bigger clone, this may be a read error. This sequence joins TRBV7-9 and TRBJ1-2; D remains unclear. Germline-derived CDR1 and CDR2 are SEHNR and FQNEAQ (reference sequence). The CDR3 contains 12 residues. The V gene lost 1 base and the J gene lost 9 bases, with 9 bases spanning the gap. DNA of the CDR3: TGTGCCAGCAGCTTAGGGCCGGATAGCTACACCTTC. It is translated as CASSLGPDSYTF.

The sample holds a few counts of this clonotype. The chain is built from TRBV7-2 and TRBJ1-1, with a tentative D call TRBD1 (6 bases). This CDR3 has 13 amino acids. CDR1 and CDR2 (germline): SGHTA, FQGNSA. V was trimmed by 3 bases and J by 8 bases, leaving 13 bases between them. The CDR3 sequence: CASSFSVDREAFF. The CDR3 DNA reads TGTGCCAGCAGCTTTTCCGTCGACAGGGAAGCTTTCTTT.

The chain links TRBV19 to TRBJ1-4; D uncertain. Germline CDR1 and CDR2: LNHDA and SQIVND (reference sequence). This CDR3 has 14 amino acids. Trimming removed 3 bases from V and 6 bases from J, with 11 bases in between. CDR3 region: CASSIVDRYEKLFF. Here the CDR3 DNA reads TGTGCCAGTAGTATCGTGGACCGGTATGAAAAACTGTTTTTT.

A few counts support this clonotype. The V call is TRBV9, the J call TRBJ2-3; D is perhaps TRBD2 (6 bases). From germline, CDR1 is SGDLS and CDR2 YYNGEE. There are 15 residues in the CDR3. Trimming stripped 4 bases from V and 1 base from J, with 13 bases between. This CDR3 reads CASSLVGLGTDTQYF. The CDR3 coding sequence is TGTGCCAGCAGCTTGGTGGGACTTGGCACAGATACGCAGTATTTT.

A note on this clonotype: This may come from a read error, since a much larger clone is one base off. The V call is TRBV7-6, the J call TRBJ2-5; D gene unclear. The CDR3 runs 12 residues. V was clipped by 6 bases and J by 5 bases, with 10 bases between them. Germline CDR1 is SGHVS and CDR2 is FNYEAQ. The DNA for the CDR3 is TGTGCCAGCAGTGTGATTCTGGAGACCCAGTACTTC. It is translated as CASSVILETQYF.

The chain combines TRBV5-1 with TRBJ2-2, with TRBD2 matching over 7 bases. Germline V gene lookup returns CDR1 SGHRS and CDR2 YFSETQ. CDR3 length equals 16 residues. J lost 0 bases, V lost 4 bases, and 6 bases had no gene match. CDR3 in DNA: TGCGCCAGCAGCGGAAACGGACTAGCGAACACCGGGGAGCTGTTTTTT. Its protein is CASSGNGLANTGELFF. Drawing the rest from reference TRBV5-1 and TRBJ2-2, the complete variable domain is KAGVTQTPRYLIKTRGQQVTLSCSPISGHRSVSWYQQTPGQGLQFLFEYFSETQRNKGNFPGRFSGRQFSNSRSEMNVSTLELGDSALYLCASSGNGLANTGELFFGEGSRLTVL.

The chain recombines TRBV6-2 or TRBV6-3 with TRBJ2-7, with TRBD2 matching 11 bases. The V gene end was trimmed by 6 bases and the J gene end by 2 bases; junction bases not matched to a gene: 3. The CDR3 has 14 residues. Per the germline V gene, CDR1 is MNHEY and CDR2 is SVGEGT. The DNA of the CDR3 is TGTGCCAGCAGGGGACTAGCGGACCCCTACGAGCAGTACTTC. Translating it yields CASRGLADPYEQYF.

The chain recombines TRBV29-1 with TRBJ2-7; 8 positions agree with TRBD2. The CDR3 has 16 amino acids. Germline V lookup: CDR1 SQVTM, CDR2 ANQGSEA. The V gene end was trimmed by 1 base and the J gene end by 5 bases; junction bases not matched to a gene: 13. Here the CDR3 DNA reads TGCAGCGTTGAAGGGGCCCAGCGGGGGTCAACCGACGAGCAGTACTTC. Amino acid sequence: CSVEGAQRGSTDEQYF.

This clonotype was counted between two and nine times. The chain couples TRBV11-1 to TRBJ2-3, with TRBD2 matching over 9 bases. Looked up from germline, CDR1 is SGHAT and CDR2 is FQDESV (reference sequence). This CDR3 contains 17 residues. V lost 5 bases to trimming and J lost 4 bases; unmatched junction nucleotides: 13. The CDR3 coding sequence is TGTGCCAGCAGCCTAAAGGGACTAGCCATAACCCCAGATACGCAGTATTTT. Translating gives CASSLKGLAITPDTQYF.

This chain joins TRBV10-3 and TRBJ2-7, with 11 nucleotides matching TRBD1. The CDR3 is 14 residues long. Germline-derived CDR1 and CDR2 are ENHRY and SYGVKD. J was trimmed by 6 bases and V by 3 bases; bases with no gene match: 4. CDR3 DNA sequence: TGTGCCATCAGTGAAGCCGGGACAGGGGGCGAGCAGTACTTC. Translation: CAISEAGTGGEQYF.

This clonotype has a handful of counts. This chain joins TRBV6-1 and TRBJ2-7, with 9 bases fitting TRBD1. After removal of 6 bases from V and 4 bases from J, the junction contained 13 bases not matched to a gene. CDR1 and CDR2 from the germline V gene are MNHNS and SASEGT. CDR3 size: 16 residues. The CDR3 is CASSDIIGQGRYEQYF. In DNA, the CDR3 is TGTGCCAGCAGCGACATCATCGGACAGGGGAGGTACGAGCAGTACTTC.

The gene calls are TRBV11-1 and TRBJ2-3; possibly TRBD2 for D (5 bases). CDR3 length: 16 residues. Trimming stripped 1 base from V and 2 bases from J, with 13 bases between. CDR1 is SGHAT and CDR2 is FQDESV in the germline V gene (reference sequence). Here the CDR3 reads CASSLGSGPSTDTQYF. The CDR3 DNA reads as TGTGCCAGCAGCTTAGGCAGCGGACCTTCCACAGATACGCAGTATTTT.

The chain employs TRBV4-3 and TRBJ2-2; 8 bases align to TRBD1. CDR1 is LGHNA and CDR2 is YSLEER in the germline V gene. This CDR3 is built from 15 residues. Trimming removed 6 bases from V and 1 base from J; junction bases left unmatched: 4. DNA of the CDR3: TGCGCCAGCAGTCGACAGGGGATGAACACCGGGGAGCTGTTTTTT. Encoded protein: CASSRQGMNTGELFF.

There are many counts of this clonotype. CDR3 in DNA: TGTGCCAGCAGCTTAGTTCGGACGTCCGGGGAAGTTCCCCTCCACTTT. Translation gives CASSLVRTSGEVPLHF. The chain employs TRBV11-2 and TRBJ1-6; D gene ambiguous. The V gene lost 1 base and the J gene lost 13 bases, with 20 bases spanning the gap. CDR1 is SGHAT, CDR2 FQNNGV, per germline. The CDR3 covers 16 residues.

In this sample, this clonotype turned up once. The V call is TRBV7-2, the J call TRBJ2-7; D remains unclear. The germline V gene encodes CDR1 SGHTA and CDR2 FQGNSA. The germline V and J ends were trimmed by 3 bases and 3 bases, with 9 bases remaining between them. The CDR3 is 13 amino acids. The CDR3 reads CASSFPANYEQYF. CDR3 DNA sequence: TGTGCCAGCAGCTTCCCGGCGAACTACGAGCAGTACTTC.

This clonotype was recorded at least ten times. This chain uses TRBV9 with TRBJ1-3, with D hard to call. The CDR3 has 14 amino acids. Between the trimmed V and J ends, which lost 2 bases and 1 base, there was a span of 7 bases. CDR1 SGDLS and CDR2 YYNGEE come from the germline V gene. The CDR3, as DNA: TGTGCCAGCAGCGTCGGGAGGTCTGGAAACACCATATATTTT. Amino acids: CASSVGRSGNTIYF.

This clonotype was found a few times. The rearrangement uses TRBV20-1 and TRBJ1-1; D unresolved. V lost 5 bases and J lost 5, with 18 bases in between. This CDR3 is 14 amino acids long. Germline CDR1 DFQATT, CDR2 SNEGSKA (reference sequence). Written as DNA, the CDR3 is TGCAGTGCTCCCAGATTAGAGGGCGGGACTGAAGCTTTCTTT. The encoded protein is CSAPRLEGGTEAFF.

The chain couples TRBV19 to TRBJ1-5, with 7 bases aligning to TRBD1. The germline gives CDR1 LNHDA, CDR2 SQIVND (reference sequence). The CDR3 contains 15 residues. V gave up 5 bases and J gave up 4 bases; unmatched junction bases: 8. The CDR3 DNA reads TGTGCCAGTAGTGGGGCGGCAGGGGGGAATCAGCCCCAGCATTTT. Translated, it gives CASSGAAGGNQPQHF.

The chain employs TRBV6-1 and TRBJ1-1; maybe TRBD1 (5 bases). The ends were cut back, 3 bases at V and 4 bases at J, with 9 bases in the middle. This CDR3 comprises 13 residues. Germline V gives CDR1 MNHNS, CDR2 SASEGT. CDR3 residues: CASSEQGFTEAFF. Here the CDR3 DNA reads TGTGCCAGCAGTGAGCAGGGTTTCACTGAAGCTTTCTTT.

A remark on this clonotype: A much bigger clone sits one base away, suggesting this may be a read error. This chain connects TRBV12-3 or TRBV12-4 to TRBJ1-2; D is unclear. This CDR3 comprises 11 residues. Deletions cut 11 bases from V and 14 bases from J, with 21 bases between. CDR3 DNA: TGTGCCGGCACTCGGGAGGCGGCCAGGACCTTC. Protein sequence: CAGTREAARTF.

In regard to this clonotype: One base away lies a much larger clone, so this may be a sequencing read error. This chain connects TRBV7-9 to TRBJ1-1; D is possibly TRBD1 (5 bases). This CDR3 is built from 11 residues. Germline lookup yields CDR1 SEHNR and CDR2 FQNEAQ (reference sequence). In DNA form, the CDR3 reads TGTGCCAGCAGCTTTGGGGCTGAAGCTTCCTTT. Translated, it gives CASSFGAEASF.

This clonotype has a handful of counts. The chain links TRBV9 to TRBJ2-1, with TRBD2 identical over 10 bases. The junction had 14 bases not matched to a gene; V was cut back by 8 bases and J by 9 bases. This CDR3 is built from 15 residues. Looked up from germline, CDR1 is SGDLS and CDR2 is YYNGEE. The CDR3, as DNA: TGTGCCAGTGAACCTACCGGGACTAGCGCTGGTGAGCAGTTCTTC. Protein product: CASEPTGTSAGEQFF.